The clone carrying this T cell receptor (beta chain) has only one observation. Thyroid surgery was performed in patients who had received no treatment beforehand. In germline, CDR1 is MGHRA, CDR2 YSYEKL. CDR3 length: 15 amino acids. V lost 4 bases, J lost 0 bases, and 13 bases lay in between. TCRdb re-called the PCR reads through MiXCR. Of approximately 8,400 clones in the sample, approximately 40% were seen once. This entry is derived from a study of metastatic and nonmetastatic thyroid tumors. The specimen was tumor tissue. The chain employs TRBV4-1 and TRBJ2-7, with D possibly matching TRBD1 (6 bases). The clonotype comes from a male donor with papillary thyroid cancer or a benign thyroid nodule (not recorded which). Some clones in this sample may be carry-over from other donors' samples. The CDR3, as DNA: TGCGCCAGCAGCCCTGGGACACTTGTCTCCTACGAGCAGTACTTC. Its protein product is CASSPGTLVSYEQYF.